The text below deals with one T cell receptor (beta chain). These data belong to a study of CD8+ T cells in alopecia areata. Treatment in this sample: oral pan-JAK inhibitor, 5-10 mg twice daily. Extracted RNA was reverse transcribed into cDNA, the sequencing template. The assay was immunoSEQ multiplex PCR, and TCRdb's table has in-frame clones only and misses some. The sample records 90,000 to 150,000 clones, about 50% being singletons. The source was CD4+ T cells sorted from blood, collected at week 4, from a patient treated with tofacitinib. This TCR derives from a human donor with alopecia areata.

The CDR3: CASSYSTSGDLYEQYF. The CDR3 DNA reads as TGTGCCAGCAGTTACTCTACTAGCGGGGACCTATACGAGCAGTACTTC. The rearrangement joins TRBV6-5 to TRBJ2-7, with TRBD2 identical over 10 bases. V was pared by 0 bases and J by 4 bases, with 6 bases of the junction left unmatched. The CDR3 length is 16 residues. In germline, CDR1 is MNHEY, CDR2 SVGAGI.